This is a list of T cell receptor beta chains from one sample in a study of T cells in Graves' hyperthyroidism and ophthalmopathy. TCRdb reprocessed the multiplex PCR reads with MiXCR, giving one entry per CDR3 protein. The table lists under 400,000 distinct CDR3 sequences, approximately 16% of them singletons. The source material was blood. These receptors all stem from a man aged 25 to 40 with Graves' hyperthyroidism. Both conserved end residues are part of each CDR3. Each record gives: clone size, V gene, J gene, D gene, CDR3 protein, CDR3 DNA. D genes are given only for firm matches. Size is omitted from some rows. Given values are once, few, many or a class for expanded clones.

clone size: few; V gene: TRBV15; J gene: TRBJ1-5; D gene: .; CDR3 protein: CATSSVGASQPQHF; CDR3 DNA: TGTGCCACCAGCAGTGTAGGGGCTAGTCAGCCCCAGCATTTT
clone size: .; V gene: TRBV30; J gene: TRBJ2-4; D gene: .; CDR3 protein: CAWSRGPWPYQYF; CDR3 DNA: TGTGCCTGGAGTCGTGGGCCGTGGCCCTATCAGTACTTC
clone size: many; V gene: TRBV2; J gene: TRBJ2-5; D gene: TRBD1; CDR3 protein: CASSGQGGGETQYF; CDR3 DNA: TGTGCCAGCAGTGGACAGGGTGGGGGAGAGACCCAGTACTTC
clone size: few; V gene: TRBV12-3/TRBV12-4; J gene: TRBJ1-2; D gene: .; CDR3 protein: CASSLFREGGYTF; CDR3 DNA: TGTGCCAGCAGTTTATTTCGGGAAGGGGGCTACACCTTC
clone size: .; V gene: TRBV2; J gene: TRBJ1-5; D gene: .; CDR3 protein: CASSEALLNQPQHF; CDR3 DNA: TGTGCCAGCAGTGAAGCGCTTCTGAATCAGCCCCAGCATTTT
clone size: many; V gene: TRBV19; J gene: TRBJ2-5; D gene: .; CDR3 protein: CASRRRTTPFGETQYF; CDR3 DNA: TGTGCCAGTAGGCGCAGGACCACACCTTTTGGAGAGACCCAGTACTTC
clone size: .; V gene: TRBV4-1; J gene: TRBJ1-6; D gene: .; CDR3 protein: CASSQDMRGPLSPLHF; CDR3 DNA: TGCGCCAGCAGCCAAGATATGCGGGGACCTTTGTCACCCCTCCACTTT
clone size: .; V gene: TRBV6-2/TRBV6-3; J gene: TRBJ2-5; D gene: .; CDR3 protein: CASSYVGGGTQYF; CDR3 DNA: TGTGCCAGCAGTTACGTAGGTGGAGGGACCCAGTACTTC
clone size: .; V gene: TRBV27; J gene: TRBJ1-5; D gene: .; CDR3 protein: CASSLGGNYQPQHF; CDR3 DNA: TGTGCCAGCAGTTTGGGGGGCAATTATCAGCCCCAGCATTTT
clone size: many; V gene: TRBV6-1; J gene: TRBJ1-1; D gene: .; CDR3 protein: CASSEGGTRIHVFF; CDR3 DNA: TGTGCCAGCAGTGAAGGGGGGACACGCATCCACGTTTTCTTT
clone size: .; V gene: TRBV28; J gene: TRBJ2-6; D gene: TRBD2; CDR3 protein: CASSSKTLAGGSSGANVLTF; CDR3 DNA: TGTGCCAGCAGTTCTAAGACTCTAGCGGGAGGCTCCTCTGGGGCCAACGTCCTGACTTTC